The 8 T cell receptor beta chains reported below all come from one sample, sequenced in a study of cytomegalovirus exposure and HLA in healthy donors. The PCR ran on 60 Vbeta and 13 Jbeta primers. TCRdb's table, derived via immunoSEQ multiplex PCR, lists solely in-frame clones and lacks some. The data contain about 100,000 clones, around 74% of them seen just once; the ten biggest clones take up approximately 2%. The source material was PBMCs. These receptors all come from a woman aged 40 to 55 in good health and CMV-seronegative.

The chain carries TRBV6-5 and TRBJ2-7; D possibly corresponds to TRBD2 (6 bases). The CDR3 sequence is 14 residues long. Germline V lookup: CDR1 MNHEY, CDR2 SVGAGI. The V and J ends lost 5 bases and 6 bases respectively, with 17 bases between them. CDR3 sequence: CASSLRGKGGEQYF. The CDR3 DNA reads TGTGCCAGCAGTCTCCGGGGGAAAGGTGGCGAGCAGTACTTC.

The CDR3 here is CASRGLAGVTITGELFF. CDR3 coding DNA: TGTGCCAGCAGAGGACTAGCGGGAGTAACAATCACAGGGGAGCTGTTTTTT. The V call is TRBV7-9, the J call TRBJ2-2; 13 nucleotides agree with TRBD2. Germline trimming cut 6 bases from V and 8 bases from J; bases unmatched to any gene: 12. CDR3 length equals 17 residues. The germline gives CDR1 SEHNR, CDR2 FQNEAQ (reference sequence).

The J gene is TRBJ2-5, the V gene TRBV10-2; 10 bases are a match to TRBD2. The J segment lost 2 bases and the V segment lost 3 bases, leaving 9 bases of the junction unmatched. The CDR3 loop spans 17 amino acids. Looked up from germline, CDR1 is WSHSY and CDR2 is SAAADI. CDR3 protein: CASSDTSSGGIQETQYF. The CDR3, as DNA: TGCGCCAGCAGTGACACTTCTAGCGGGGGAATACAAGAGACCCAGTACTTC.

V is TRBV7-9 and J is TRBJ2-7; TRBD2 aligns across 7 bases. The CDR3 totals 14 residues. With V trimmed by 5 bases and J by 5 bases, 9 bases remained unmatched. Germline CDR1 is SEHNR and CDR2 is FQNEAQ (reference sequence). CDR3 loop: CASSPGGGIHEQYF. CDR3 DNA: TGTGCCAGCAGCCCTGGGGGGGGGATCCACGAGCAGTACTTC.

The rearrangement joins TRBV6-5 to TRBJ2-3, with D possibly being TRBD1 (6 bases). This CDR3 contains 16 residues. The V end was cut by 1 base, the J end by 3 bases, with 14 bases between. Germline V gene data show CDR1 as MNHEY and CDR2 as SVGAGI. DNA of the CDR3: TGTGCCAGCAGTTACTTTACCGGGACACCGACAGATACGCAGTATTTT. It translates to CASSYFTGTPTDTQYF.

This chain connects TRBV7-3 to TRBJ1-1; 10 bases are shared with TRBD1. V was clipped by 2 bases and J by 0 bases; unmatched bases: 18. Germline V gene sequence: CDR1 SGHTA, CDR2 FQGTGA. The CDR3 sequence is 21 residues long. CDR3 in DNA: TGTGCCAGCAGCTTATTCCCCTTGGATCGCCGACAGGGGGCTTTGAACACTGAAGCTTTCTTT. Translating gives CASSLFPLDRRQGALNTEAFF.

J is TRBJ2-2 and V is TRBV5-1; tentative D call: TRBD2 (5 bases). From germline, CDR1 is SGHRS and CDR2 YFSETQ. This CDR3 has 15 residues. Trimming removed 1 base from V and 1 base from J, with 8 bases in between. CDR3 nucleotide sequence: TGCGCCAGCAGCTTGCACGGGGTGAACACCGGGGAGCTGTTTTTT. This encodes CASSLHGVNTGELFF.

The chain is built from TRBV2 and TRBJ2-3, with D tentatively TRBD1 (6 bases). Trimming cost V 5 bases and J 11 bases, with 17 bases left between them. Germline CDR1 SNHLY, CDR2 FYNNEI. The CDR3 is 13 residues long. CDR3 in amino acids: CASSPGPRGGQYF. Written as DNA, the CDR3 is TGTGCCAGCAGTCCCGGGCCCCGAGGGGGGCAGTATTTT.